This entry lists 6 T cell receptor beta chains sequenced from one sample in a study of blood T cell repertoires in COVID-19. The data were produced by immunoSEQ multiplex PCR, yet TCRdb's version contains in-frame clones alone and is incomplete. The repertoire holds about 380,000 clones, with around 89% as singletons. Sequenced material: peripheral blood. The receptors were sampled from a man aged 40-55 years with acute or convalescent COVID-19.

This chain links TRBV5-1 with TRBJ1-1, with 8 bases fitting TRBD1. V was pared by 0 bases and J by 0 bases, with 7 bases of the junction left unmatched. Germline CDR1 and CDR2: SGHRS and YFSETQ. The CDR3 extends over 17 amino acids. CDR3 sequence: CASSLGQGPSLNTEAFF. The CDR3 nucleotides read TGCGCCAGCAGCTTGGGACAGGGGCCGTCCCTGAACACTGAAGCTTTCTTT.

The chain recombines TRBV28 with TRBJ1-4; tentative D call: TRBD1 (6 bases). Per germline, CDR1 MDHEN and CDR2 SYDVKM. V was clipped by 3 bases and J by 4 bases, with 12 bases between them. The length of the CDR3 is 15 residues. CDR3 sequence reads: CASSFSLGGNEKLFF. CDR3 in DNA: TGTGCCAGCAGTTTCTCCCTAGGGGGTAATGAAAAACTGTTTTTT.

This sequence joins TRBV11-2 and TRBJ1-1; 7 positions agree with TRBD1. Looked up from germline, CDR1 is SGHAT and CDR2 is FQNNGV. The CDR3 spans 13 residues. Losses at the gene ends were 2 bases for V and 7 bases for J; bases not matched to a gene: 4. Written as DNA, the CDR3 is TGTGCCAGCAGCTTACAGGGGGTTTTTGAAGCTTTCTTT. Translated: CASSLQGVFEAFF.

The chain is built from TRBV15 and TRBJ1-1; 8 positions match TRBD1. Per germline, CDR1 LNHNV and CDR2 YYDKDF (reference sequence). J gave up 4 bases and V 0 bases, and 4 bases lay outside the gene matches. The CDR3 extends over 15 amino acids. CDR3 protein: CATSRDPGGSTEAFF. The CDR3 DNA follows: TGTGCCACCAGCAGAGATCCAGGGGGCTCCACTGAAGCTTTCTTT.

The chain uses TRBV27 and TRBJ1-1; D is uncertain. The CDR3 length is 14 residues. In germline, CDR1 is MNHEY, CDR2 SMNVEV (reference sequence). Trimming removed 3 bases at V and 4 bases at J, with 12 bases between. CDR3 in DNA: TGTGCCAGCAGTTTTACGCGGTCGGGCACTGAAGCTTTCTTT. Amino acids: CASSFTRSGTEAFF.

This sequence joins TRBV7-6 and TRBJ1-5; possible D gene TRBD1, 5 bases. Trimming cost V 1 base and J 4 bases, with 11 bases left between them. Germline CDR1 is SGHVS and CDR2 is FNYEAQ. CDR3 length: 15 residues. The CDR3 nucleotides are TGTGCCAGCAGCTTAGACGGCAGGGTGAATCAGCCCCAGCATTTT. It specifies CASSLDGRVNQPQHF.